Listed below are T cell receptor beta chains from one sample, sequenced in a study of OX40 agonist ivuxolimab in advanced cancers. Produced via immunoSEQ multiplex PCR; TCRdb's table is partial and in-frame only. The repertoire holds 71,000 or so clones, with about 88% as singletons. Sequences were derived from CD4+ or CD8+ T cells sorted from blood, sampled in a trial of the OX40 agonist ivuxolimab. Every receptor here comes from an adult with an advanced solid tumor such as melanoma, head and neck, liver or kidney cancer. CDR3s include the opening cysteine and the closing phenylalanine or tryptophan. D genes are given only for firm matches. Only part of the rows carry a size: once, few, many, or a class if the clone is expanded.

V gene	D gene	clone size	J gene	CDR3 protein	CDR3 DNA
TRBV6-5	TRBD1	once	TRBJ2-1	CASSPGTGYNEQFF	TGTGCCAGCAGTCCCGGGACAGGGTACAATGAGCAGTTCTTC
TRBV4-3	NA	NA	TRBJ2-3	CASSRNLPDTQYF	TGCGCCAGCAGCCGAAATTTACCGGATACGCAGTATTTT
TRBV5-6	NA	NA	TRBJ2-4	CASSLVRGARTKNIQYF	TGTGCCAGCAGCTTGGTACGGGGGGCGAGGACCAAAAACATTCAGTACTTC
TRBV30	NA	few	TRBJ1-1	CAWKVGSLTEAFF	TGTGCCTGGAAAGTAGGGAGTTTAACTGAAGCTTTCTTT
TRBV19	TRBD2	NA	TRBJ2-2	CASTPQVAGNTGELFF	TGTGCCAGTACCCCCCAAGTAGCGGGAAACACCGGGGAGCTGTTTTTT
TRBV7-2	TRBD1	NA	TRBJ1-1	CASSFRRTGHTEAFF	TGTGCCAGCAGCTTCCGACGGACAGGGCACACTGAAGCTTTCTTT
TRBV5-1	NA	NA	TRBJ1-1	CASSFTLGTEAFF	TGCGCCAGCAGCTTTACGCTGGGGACTGAAGCTTTCTTT
TRBV19	NA	NA	TRBJ2-5	CASSAGYQETQYF	TGTGCCAGTAGTGCAGGGTACCAAGAGACCCAGTACTTC
TRBV7-2	NA	NA	TRBJ2-1	CASIDIPYNEQFF	TGTGCCAGCATCGACATCCCCTACAATGAGCAGTTCTTC
TRBV11-2	NA	NA	TRBJ1-4	CASSHGGGFNEKLFF	TGTGCCAGCAGCCATGGGGGGGGGTTTAATGAAAAACTGTTTTTT
TRBV28	NA	NA	TRBJ2-3	CASSPTGRTDTQYF	TGTGCCAGCAGTCCGACAGGCCGCACAGATACGCAGTATTTT
TRBV9	TRBD2	NA	TRBJ2-7	CASSFSGTSANEQYF	TGTGCCAGCAGTTTCTCAGGGACTAGCGCCAACGAGCAGTACTTC